Shown below are 21 T cell receptor beta chains from a single sample sequenced in a study of shared clonotypes between healthy human individuals (dated by TCRdb to the early 2020s). CD8 naive samples were CD45RO-negative cells positively selected for CCR7, giving a CD45RA+CCR7+ population that excluded TemRA cells. Library method: the immunoSEQ multiplex PCR assay. TCRdb carries this immuneACCESS record with in-frame sequences only. Its versions omit some clonotypes, under half of them owing to an unresolved V gene in the studies checked, with the rest unexplained. The sample records about 800,000 clones, approximately 97% of which are singletons. Over 0.2% of the sample belongs to the ten largest clones. The sample was naive CD8+ T cells sorted from blood. The meaning of the sample's cell subset or site label: CD45RA+CCR7+. The source of these receptors is a man aged 30 to 45 in good health.

The V gene is TRBV30, the J gene TRBJ2-2; a weak D match, TRBD2 (5 bases). The length of the CDR3 is 13 residues. V gave up 3 bases and J gave up 4 bases, with 9 bases separating them. CDR1 is GTSNPN, CDR2 SVGIG, per germline (reference sequence). The CDR3 DNA sequence: TGTGCCTGGAGGCTCACTAGCACCGGGGAGCTGTTTTTT. This sequence encodes CAWRLTSTGELFF.

This rearrangement joins TRBV2 to TRBJ2-1; 7 bases are shared with TRBD2. The CDR3 runs 15 residues. V trimming: 2 bases; J trimming: 7 bases; junction bases outside the gene matches: 8. Germline assignment: CDR1 SNHLY and CDR2 FYNNEI. The CDR3 region has the DNA TGTGCCAGCAGTGAAAGGGCTAGCGGTATAAATGAGCAGTTCTTC. This codes for CASSERASGINEQFF.

J is TRBJ2-2 and V is TRBV14; unclear D gene. The V and J ends lost 1 base and 3 bases respectively, with 9 bases between them. Germline-derived CDR1 and CDR2 are SGHDN and FVKESK. This CDR3 is built from 15 residues. This CDR3 reads CASSQAWDDTGELFF. For the CDR3, the DNA is TGTGCCAGCAGCCAAGCTTGGGATGACACCGGGGAGCTGTTTTTT.

The chain uses TRBV6-6 and TRBJ1-2; the D gene is possibly TRBD1 (6 bases). Germline lookup yields CDR1 MNHNY and CDR2 SVGAGI (reference sequence). The CDR3 spans 13 residues. V was shortened by 7 bases and J by 4 bases, with 13 bases between the two germline ends. CDR3 nucleotide sequence: TGTGCCAGCACCAACGGACAGTTCTATGGCTACACCTTC. It codes for CASTNGQFYGYTF.

V usage is TRBV5-4 and J usage is TRBJ2-7; D is unresolved. Trimming removed 2 bases at V and 6 bases at J, with 15 bases between. CDR3 length: 14 amino acids. The germline gives CDR1 SGHNT, CDR2 YYREEE (reference sequence). The CDR3 spells CASSFGVGYVEQYF. The CDR3 region has the DNA TGTGCCAGCAGCTTTGGAGTTGGTTACGTCGAGCAGTACTTC.

The chain employs TRBV11-2 and TRBJ2-2, with D possibly being TRBD1 (6 bases). Looked up from germline, CDR1 is SGHAT and CDR2 is FQNNGV. The CDR3 spans 15 residues. V was pared by 5 bases and J by 3 bases, with 13 bases between. CDR3 loop: CASSGRGRDTGELFF. In DNA, the CDR3 is TGTGCCAGCAGCGGCAGGGGCCGGGACACCGGGGAGCTGTTTTTT.

The chain uses TRBV11-2 and TRBJ1-2; weak D call: TRBD1 (6 bases). This CDR3 region has 14 residues. The germline V gene encodes CDR1 SGHAT and CDR2 FQNNGV. V was pared by 5 bases and J by 5 bases, with 15 bases between. The CDR3 is CASSDYGQIYGYTF. The CDR3 DNA is TGTGCCAGCAGCGATTACGGACAGATTTATGGCTACACCTTC.

This clone was seen a single time. CDR3 protein: CASSLDRTGMGDTQYF. The CDR3 nucleotides read TGTGCCAGCAGTCTCGATCGGACAGGGATGGGGGATACGCAGTATTTT. The rearrangement joins TRBV9 to TRBJ2-3; 8 positions match TRBD1. This CDR3 spans 16 amino acids. V was pared by 5 bases and J by 6 bases, with 14 bases of the junction left unmatched. Germline CDR1 is SGDLS and CDR2 is YYNGEE.

This clone has a single count. The chain carries TRBV6-1 and TRBJ1-1; D not certain. The germline V gene has CDR1 MNHNS and CDR2 SASEGT. V lost 2 bases, J lost 0 bases, and 13 bases lay in between. This CDR3 comprises 16 residues. As DNA, the CDR3 is TGTGCCAGCAGTGAATGGGAGGGTTCGTTGAACACTGAAGCTTTCTTT. This translates into CASSEWEGSLNTEAFF.

This sequence joins TRBV27 and TRBJ2-7; perhaps TRBD2 as D (6 bases). Trimming stripped 2 bases from V and 5 bases from J, with 10 bases between. Germline V gene lookup returns CDR1 MNHEY and CDR2 SMNVEV (reference sequence). This CDR3 is built from 13 residues. The CDR3 protein is CASSLGPGDEQYF. The CDR3 nucleotides read TGTGCCAGCAGTTTAGGGCCGGGGGACGAGCAGTACTTC.

This clone was counted once. The V call is TRBV2, the J call TRBJ1-1; D perhaps matches TRBD1 (6 bases). This CDR3 is built from 14 residues. V lost 0 bases to trimming and J lost 11 bases, with 16 bases between them. Per the germline V gene, CDR1 is SNHLY and CDR2 is FYNNEI. In DNA form, the CDR3 reads TGTGCCAGCAGTGAAGCGCAGGGACATTCGGAGGCTTTCTTT. It codes for CASSEAQGHSEAFF.

V and J are TRBV9 and TRBJ2-3; D could derive from TRBD1 or TRBD2 (5 bases each). Germline V lookup: CDR1 SGDLS, CDR2 YYNGEE. The CDR3 covers 16 residues. Trimming removed 3 bases at V and 4 bases at J, with 18 bases between. In nucleotides, the CDR3 is TGTGCCAGCAGCGGATATCGGGGCGACAATCCAGATACGCAGTATTTT. It translates to CASSGYRGDNPDTQYF.

CDR3 DNA sequence: TGTGCCAGCAGTTATGGGGCTCCGAACACTGAAGCTTTCTTT. Translated: CASSYGAPNTEAFF. The genes are TRBV6-5 and TRBJ1-1; a weak D match, TRBD1 (5 bases). Trimming shortened V by 3 bases and J by 1 base, and 9 bases separated the two germline ends. The CDR3 is 14 residues long. Germline CDR1 is MNHEY and CDR2 is SVGAGI.

This chain joins TRBV5-5 and TRBJ2-7; TRBD1 agrees at 11 bases. J was trimmed by 4 bases and V by 4 bases; bases with no gene match: 4. Germline V gene lookup returns CDR1 SGHKS and CDR2 YYEKEE (reference sequence). CDR3 size: 14 residues. CDR3 loop: CASSPGQGAYEQYF. CDR3 nucleotides: TGTGCCAGCAGCCCTGGACAGGGGGCGTACGAGCAGTACTTC. The entire variable domain, with the rest obtained from reference TRBV5-5 and TRBJ2-7, is as follows: DAGVTQSPTHLIKTRGQQVTLRCSPISGHKSVSWYQQVLGQGPQFIFQYYEKEERGRGNFPDRFSARQFPNYSSELNVNALLLGDSALYLCASSPGQGAYEQYFGPGTRLTVT.

The chain combines TRBV20-1 with TRBJ2-5; D uncertain. There are 11 residues in the CDR3. Trimming stripped 3 bases from V and 2 bases from J, with 4 bases between. Germline-derived CDR1 and CDR2 are DFQATT and SNEGSKA (reference sequence). In DNA, the CDR3 is TGCAGTGCTAGCACGCAAGAGACCCAGTACTTC. It yields the protein CSASTQETQYF.

This rearrangement joins TRBV29-1 to TRBJ1-2; D may be TRBD1 (5 bases). Per the germline V gene, CDR1 is SQVTM and CDR2 is ANQGSEA. Trimming removed 3 bases from V and 6 bases from J, with 23 bases in between. This CDR3 spans 16 amino acids. CDR3 coding DNA: TGCAGCGTTGAGACAGTGGACTACCCCTATCAGCATGGCTACACCTTC. Amino acids: CSVETVDYPYQHGYTF.

The J gene is TRBJ2-5, the V gene TRBV7-3; no firm D call. CDR1 is SGHTA, CDR2 FQGTGA, per germline. V was trimmed by 2 bases and J by 3 bases, leaving 10 bases between them. CDR3 size: 14 residues. The CDR3, as DNA: TGTGCCAGCAGCTTAGAGTCCAGCGAAGAGACCCAGTACTTC. This codes for CASSLESSEETQYF.

The rearrangement uses TRBV29-1 and TRBJ2-3; the D is unclear. The germline CDR1 and CDR2 sequences are SQVTM and ANQGSEA. The V and J ends lost 4 bases and 4 bases respectively, with 6 bases between them. The CDR3 covers 11 residues. The DNA for the CDR3 is TGCAGCGTTGGCCCGTCAGATACGCAGTATTTT. Its translation is CSVGPSDTQYF.

The rearrangement links TRBV7-9 to TRBJ2-7, with 7 nucleotides matching TRBD1. Germline values: CDR1 SEHNR, CDR2 FQNEAQ (reference sequence). The length of the CDR3 is 16 residues. The V and J ends lost 1 base and 1 base, in that order; junction bases with no gene match: 7. The CDR3 loop reads CASSLVAGTDSYEQYF. The CDR3 DNA sequence: TGTGCCAGCAGCTTAGTGGCCGGGACAGATTCCTACGAGCAGTACTTC.

The chain uses TRBV7-9 and TRBJ2-2, with 8 bases matching TRBD2. V lost 2 bases and J lost 6; bases outside the gene matches: 8. From germline, CDR1 is SEHNR and CDR2 FQNEAQ (reference sequence). This CDR3 region has 16 residues. The CDR3: CASSLRREGRSGELFF. The CDR3 nucleotides read TGTGCCAGCAGCTTAAGACGGGAGGGCCGATCCGGGGAGCTGTTTTTT.

V is TRBV11-2 and J is TRBJ2-2; 14 nucleotides match TRBD2. Looked up from germline, CDR1 is SGHAT and CDR2 is FQNNGV. Trimming took 4 bases from V and 6 from J; bases not matched to a gene: 4. CDR3 size: 16 residues. The DNA of the CDR3 is TGTGCCAGCAGCTCTCGGACTAGCGGGAGGTCCGGGGAGCTGTTTTTT. The encoded protein is CASSSRTSGRSGELFF.